The rows below give T cell receptor beta chains drawn from one sample of a study of blood T cell repertoires in COVID-19. Assay: immunoSEQ multiplex PCR; the TCRdb copy retains only in-frame clones and omits some. The data contain around 250,000 clones, 88% of them singletons. Sequencing used peripheral blood. Source of these receptors: a human donor in a cohort sampled during active COVID-19. Each CDR3 is given with its conserved first and last residue. The order of the fields is V gene, D gene, J gene, clone size, CDR3 protein, CDR3 DNA. D genes are given only for firm matches. Clone size is shown for a subset of rows, as once, few, many or a class of expanded clone.

>TRBV6-4|-|TRBJ2-7|-
CASSVDSSSYEQYF
TGTGCCAGCAGTGTTGACTCGAGCTCCTACGAGCAGTACTTC
>TRBV19|-|TRBJ1-1|once
CASSMISGDTEAFF
TGTGCCAGTAGTATGATCTCAGGGGACACTGAAGCTTTCTTT
>TRBV5-6|TRBD2|TRBJ2-1|-
CAGRTSGRLYEQFF
TGTGCCGGGAGGACTAGCGGGAGACTTTATGAGCAGTTCTTC
>TRBV10-3|-|TRBJ1-2|-
CAISEFSTSGGHGYTF
TGTGCCATCAGTGAGTTTAGCACGTCCGGCGGGCATGGCTACACCTTC
>TRBV28|TRBD1|TRBJ2-7|-
CASSPPGQGRGQYF
TGTGCCAGCAGTCCCCCGGGACAGGGAAGGGGGCAGTACTTC
>TRBV19|-|TRBJ1-3|once
CASSIWRRAHSGNTIYF
TGTGCCAGTAGTATTTGGCGGAGGGCTCACTCTGGAAACACCATATATTTT
>TRBV4-3|TRBD1|TRBJ1-2|once
CASSQDPRGQDNYGYTF
TGCGCCAGCAGCCAAGATCCTAGGGGGCAGGATAACTATGGCTACACCTTC
>TRBV7-9|-|TRBJ2-7|-
CASSLGLTAPYEQYF
TGTGCCAGCAGCTTAGGGCTGACAGCACCCTACGAGCAGTACTTC
>TRBV29-1|-|TRBJ1-1|-
CSVFGPGAPEAFF
TGCAGCGTTTTCGGCCCTGGGGCGCCGGAAGCTTTCTTT
>TRBV20-1|TRBD1|TRBJ2-7|-
CSASFSVTGKPYEQYF
TGCAGTGCTAGTTTCTCTGTGACAGGGAAGCCCTACGAGCAGTACTTC
>TRBV10-3|TRBD2|TRBJ2-1|-
CAISDGTSGAYNEQFF
TGTGCCATCAGTGATGGGACTAGCGGAGCTTACAATGAGCAGTTCTTC
>TRBV7-9|-|TRBJ1-1|-
CASSLGRNTEAFF
TGTGCCAGCAGCTTGGGCAGGAACACTGAAGCTTTCTTT
>TRBV30|-|TRBJ1-2|-
CAWSVRGSYGYTF
TGTGCCTGGAGTGTAAGAGGCAGTTATGGCTACACCTTC
>TRBV7-3|TRBD2|TRBJ2-1|once
CASSLTGTSGPVGDNEQFF
TGTGCCAGCAGCTTAACGGGGACTAGCGGGCCTGTAGGGGACAATGAGCAGTTCTTC
>TRBV19|TRBD1|TRBJ2-7|-
CANSITGVSGEQYF
TGTGCCAATAGTATTACAGGGGTATCTGGGGAGCAGTACTTC
>TRBV5-1|-|TRBJ2-1|-
CASSATRGSYNEQFF
TGCGCCAGCAGCGCAACCCGAGGCTCCTACAATGAGCAGTTCTTC
>TRBV5-3|TRBD2|TRBJ2-7|once
CARSLRREGLNEQYF
TGTGCCAGAAGCTTGAGGCGGGAGGGCCTTAACGAGCAGTACTTC
>TRBV7-8|-|TRBJ1-5|-
CASSLYYMGQSNQPQHF
TGTGCCAGCAGCTTATATTATATGGGCCAGAGCAATCAGCCCCAGCATTTT
>TRBV19|TRBD1|TRBJ1-1|-
CASSLDRATEAFF
TGTGCCAGTAGTTTAGACAGGGCCACTGAAGCTTTCTTT
>TRBV24-1|TRBD2|TRBJ2-5|-
CATSVPGLAHQETQYF
TGTGCCACCAGTGTTCCGGGACTAGCGCACCAAGAGACCCAGTACTTC
>TRBV27|TRBD2|TRBJ2-1|-
CASSKREWGNEQFF
TGTGCCAGCAGCAAGCGGGAGTGGGGCAATGAGCAGTTCTTC
>TRBV10-3|TRBD1|TRBJ2-7|-
CAIRWDRAGKGSYEQYF
TGTGCCATCAGATGGGACAGGGCGGGGAAGGGCTCCTACGAGCAGTACTTC
>TRBV2|TRBD2|TRBJ2-7|-
CASTRTSGSSYEQYF
TGTGCCAGCACTAGGACTAGCGGGAGTTCCTACGAGCAGTACTTC
>TRBV15|-|TRBJ2-7|-
CATSRELASEYEQYF
TGTGCCACCAGCAGAGAGCTGGCTAGCGAGTACGAGCAGTACTTC
>TRBV7-9|TRBD1|TRBJ1-2|-
CASSLTGEGYTF
TGTGCCAGCAGCCTGACAGGGGAGGGCTACACCTTC
>TRBV30|TRBD1|TRBJ2-1|-
CAWGGTGGGEQFF
TGTGCCTGGGGAGGGACAGGGGGCGGTGAGCAGTTCTTC
>TRBV30|-|TRBJ2-7|-
CAWSQGPTSEQYF
TGTGCCTGGAGCCAGGGCCCGACGAGCGAGCAGTACTTC
>TRBV15|-|TRBJ2-3|once
CATKGDGTDTQYF
TGTGCCACGAAGGGGGACGGCACAGATACGCAGTATTTT
>TRBV6-2/TRBV6-3|-|TRBJ2-3|-
CASSWGGLPNTDTQYF
TGTGCCAGCAGCTGGGGAGGATTGCCTAACACAGATACGCAGTATTTT
>TRBV9|TRBD2|TRBJ2-3|-
CASSVGVAGGTDTQYF
TGTGCCAGCAGCGTAGGGGTAGCGGGCGGCACAGATACGCAGTATTTT
>TRBV24-1|TRBD1|TRBJ2-2|once
CATSAGQGRDGELFF
TGTGCCACCAGTGCAGGACAGGGAAGGGACGGGGAGCTGTTTTTT
>TRBV30|-|TRBJ1-5|-
CAWSVQGVQPQHF
TGTGCCTGGAGTGTACAGGGAGTTCAGCCCCAGCATTTT
>TRBV7-9|TRBD2|TRBJ2-7|-
CASSPLRGAGGHEQYF
TGTGCCAGCAGTCCCCTAAGGGGAGCGGGAGGCCACGAGCAGTACTTC
>TRBV19|-|TRBJ1-2|-
CASSPQVGHGYTF
TGTGCCAGTAGTCCTCAGGTGGGGCACGGCTACACCTTC
>TRBV4-3|-|TRBJ2-7|-
CASSRSSSVAYEQYF
TGCGCCAGCAGCCGCTCATCGAGTGTCGCCTACGAGCAGTACTTC
>TRBV19|TRBD1|TRBJ2-7|-
CASNYGQVGEQYF
TGTGCCAGTAACTACGGACAGGTTGGCGAGCAGTACTTC
>TRBV9|TRBD1|TRBJ2-7|-
CASSATGSPYEQYF
TGTGCCAGCAGCGCGACAGGGTCCCCCTACGAGCAGTACTTC
>TRBV4-2|-|TRBJ1-3|-
CASSQEAGARNTIYF
TGTGCCAGCAGCCAAGAAGCAGGGGCGAGGAACACCATATATTTT
>TRBV11-3|TRBD1|TRBJ2-7|-
CASSLTGTGVEQYF
TGTGCCAGCAGCTTAACCGGGACAGGGGTCGAGCAGTACTTC
>TRBV19|-|TRBJ1-1|-
CASSGPLNTEAFF
TGTGCCAGTAGTGGCCCTTTGAACACTGAAGCTTTCTTT
>TRBV11-2|-|TRBJ1-1|-
CASSDRRGGFGTEAFF
TGTGCCAGCAGCGATCGACGGGGAGGGTTCGGCACTGAAGCTTTCTTT
>TRBV4-3|-|TRBJ2-7|-
CASSLRVAYEQYF
TGCGCCAGCAGCCTGAGGGTTGCCTACGAGCAGTACTTC
>TRBV11-3|-|TRBJ2-7|-
CASSLAGTYEQYF
TGTGCCAGCAGCTTGGCCGGGACCTACGAGCAGTACTTC
>TRBV7-9|TRBD1|TRBJ1-1|-
CASSFRGDEAFF
TGTGCCAGCAGCTTCAGGGGGGATGAAGCTTTCTTT
>TRBV19|TRBD1|TRBJ2-4|-
CASALPGQGASGENIQYF
TGTGCCAGTGCTCTCCCGGGACAGGGGGCGAGTGGGGAAAACATTCAGTACTTC